The next 16 T cell receptor beta chains were all read from a single sample in a study of beta chain features in type 1 diabetes. As every portion of the isolated RNA was reverse transcribed, the sequencing read expressed TCRB transcripts. Measured with immunoSEQ multiplex PCR; TCRdb has only the in-frame clones, and not every one. This table has about 260,000 clones, roughly 20% appearing once. Points from the study as a whole: There was a moderate but significant shortening of TCRB CDR3s in all four CD4+ subsets of Type 1 diabetes patients.

The antigens these receptors bind are not known. The sample comprised naive CD4+ T cells from blood. The receptors shown here come from a woman between 40 and 55 years old with type 1 diabetes.

This clone was seen only a few times. The chain links TRBV7-2 to TRBJ2-7; 7 bases fit TRBD1. CDR3 length equals 13 residues. V was pared by 6 bases and J by 5 bases, with 7 bases of the junction left unmatched. CDR1 and CDR2 (germline): SGHTA, FQGNSA. The CDR3 DNA is TGTGCCAGCAGTACGACAGGGTCGGACGAGCAGTACTTC. This encodes CASSTTGSDEQYF.

The table lists this clone with a few counts. The chain recombines TRBV11-1 with TRBJ1-1; D call uncertain. The CDR3 has 15 amino acids. V lost 5 bases to trimming and J lost 5 bases, with 18 bases between them. Germline V gene sequence: CDR1 SGHAT, CDR2 FQDESV (reference sequence). The CDR3: CASSRGERLRTEAFF. CDR3 in DNA: TGTGCCAGCAGCCGGGGAGAGAGATTAAGGACTGAAGCTTTCTTT.

This clone was seen a few times. An end of the junction does not agree with germline; a read error may underlie this. The V and J genes are TRBV5-1 and TRBJ2-5; a weak D match, TRBD2 (6 bases). CDR3 length: 13 amino acids. Germline loops: CDR1 SGHRS, CDR2 YFSETQ. CDR3: CASSLAGTLSSHF. In DNA, the CDR3 is TGCGCCAGCAGCTTGGCCGGGACTCTTTCATCCCACTTC.

In this sample, this clone turned up a few times. The V call is TRBV5-4, the J call TRBJ2-4; D is possibly TRBD1 (5 bases). Germline V gene lookup returns CDR1 SGHNT and CDR2 YYREEE (reference sequence). The ends were cut back, 3 bases at V and 6 bases at J, with 10 bases in the middle. This CDR3 has 13 amino acids. In nucleotides, the CDR3 is TGTGCCAGCAGCTCCCCCACAGGAAACATTCAGTACTTC. Its translation is CASSSPTGNIQYF.

The sample holds a few counts of this clone. The V and J genes are TRBV6-5 and TRBJ1-1; 8 nucleotides agree with TRBD1. Germline V gene sequence: CDR1 MNHEY, CDR2 SVGAGI. The J segment lost 4 bases and the V segment lost 6 bases, leaving 4 bases of the junction unmatched. The CDR3 is 13 amino acids. The CDR3 sequence: CASRTGETTEAFF. DNA for the CDR3: TGTGCCAGCAGGACAGGGGAAACCACTGAAGCTTTCTTT.

The rearrangement joins TRBV9 to TRBJ1-4, with unresolved D. V dropped 2 bases and J dropped 2 bases, with 13 bases sitting between them. The length of the CDR3 is 16 residues. CDR1 and CDR2 from the germline V gene are SGDLS and YYNGEE. CDR3 loop: CASSVGPGSTNEKLFF. The CDR3 coding sequence is TGTGCCAGCAGCGTCGGTCCGGGATCTACTAATGAAAAACTGTTTTTT.

This clone was recorded a few times. The V and J genes are TRBV10-3 and TRBJ2-1, with TRBD2 identical over 12 bases. Germline V CDR1 and CDR2: ENHRY, SYGVKD. After removal of 5 bases from V and 6 bases from J, the junction contained 8 bases not matched to a gene. This CDR3 contains 16 residues. CDR3 nucleotide sequence: TGTGCCATCAGTACTGCGACTAGCGGGGGAGGCAATGAGCAGTTCTTC. The encoded protein is CAISTATSGGGNEQFF.

The rearrangement links TRBV10-3 to TRBJ2-7; D perhaps matches TRBD1 (5 bases). Germline V gene lookup returns CDR1 ENHRY and CDR2 SYGVKD. This CDR3 has 15 amino acids. The germline V and J ends were trimmed by 6 bases and 3 bases, with 18 bases remaining between them. In nucleotides, the CDR3 is TGTGCCATCAGCGCTAAAGGGGCACCCTTCTACGAGCAGTACTTC. It encodes CAISAKGAPFYEQYF.

The rearrangement uses TRBV15 and TRBJ2-1; 8 nucleotides match TRBD1. The germline CDR1 and CDR2 sequences are LNHNV and YYDKDF (reference sequence). After removal of 1 base from V and 7 bases from J, the junction contained 0 bases not matched to a gene. The CDR3 is 13 amino acids. CDR3 in DNA: TGTGCCACCAGCAGAGGACAGGGGAATGAGCAGTTCTTC. This encodes CATSRGQGNEQFF.

This clone was found a few times. The chain couples TRBV23-1 to TRBJ1-1, with D maybe TRBD1 (6 bases). TRBV23-1 qualifies as an ORF whose function is uncertain. The length of the CDR3 is 16 residues. Trimming removed 2 bases at V and 4 bases at J, with 17 bases between. The CDR3 region is CASSQHRDTHLTEAFF. The DNA of the CDR3 is TGCGCCAGCAGTCAACACCGGGACACCCACCTCACTGAAGCTTTCTTT.

The rearrangement joins TRBV7-7 to TRBJ2-3, with D possibly matching TRBD1 (6 bases). Germline values: CDR1 SSHAT, CDR2 FNYEAQ (reference sequence). The CDR3 contains 14 residues. Trimming left V 5 bases short and J 1 base short, with 10 bases between. The DNA for the CDR3 is TGTGCCAGCAGCCCCAGGGGCCGCACAGATACGCAGTATTTT. This codes for CASSPRGRTDTQYF.

This clone was seen a handful of times. This chain uses TRBV30 with TRBJ2-2; 7 bases are a match to TRBD2. V shed 1 base and J 6 bases; nucleotides not matched to a gene: 2. Germline V lookup: CDR1 GTSNPN, CDR2 SVGIG (reference sequence). This CDR3 comprises 13 residues. CDR3 protein: CAWSATSAGELFF. The CDR3 DNA is TGTGCCTGGAGTGCTACTAGCGCCGGGGAGCTGTTTTTT. The full variable domain, completed using reference TRBV30 and TRBJ2-2, is SQTIHQWPATLVQPVGSPLSLECTVEGTSNPNLYWYRQAAGRGLQLLFYSVGIGQISSEVPQNLSASRPQDRQFILSSKKLLLSDSGFYLCAWSATSAGELFFGEGSRLTVL.

About this clone itself: In the same sample, other DNA sequences code for this CDR3. The rearrangement links TRBV7-2 to TRBJ1-5; D possibly corresponds to TRBD1 (5 bases). V was pared by 5 bases and J by 6 bases, with 14 bases between. CDR1 is SGHTA and CDR2 is FQGNSA in the germline V gene. The CDR3 covers 14 residues. This CDR3 is CASSPRSGGQPQHF. CDR3 nucleotides: TGTGCCAGCAGCCCCAGGTCGGGGGGTCAGCCCCAGCATTTT.

The chain uses TRBV7-3 and TRBJ1-5, with no clear D. In germline, CDR1 is SGHTA, CDR2 FQGTGA. This CDR3 has 13 amino acids. Trimming cost V 3 bases and J 3 bases, with 6 bases left between them. CDR3 bases: TGTGCCAGCAGCTTTTCCTTCAATCAGCCCCAGCATTTT. Amino acid sequence: CASSFSFNQPQHF.

This clone has a handful of counts. This chain joins TRBV25-1 and TRBJ2-5, with 7 bases aligning to TRBD1. V trimming: 5 bases; J trimming: 5 bases; junction bases outside the gene matches: 8. In germline, CDR1 is MGHDK, CDR2 SYGVNS. This CDR3 spans 14 amino acids. This CDR3 reads CASSTDRVRETQYF. CDR3 DNA sequence: TGTGCCAGCAGTACCGACAGGGTGCGGGAGACCCAGTACTTC.

This clone was detected only a few times. Within the sample, other DNA sequences also encode this same CDR3. This sequence joins TRBV7-2 and TRBJ1-1; D gene uncertain. The germline V and J ends were trimmed by 5 bases and 0 bases, with 7 bases remaining between them. There are 13 residues in the CDR3. The V gene's germline CDR1 is SGHTA and CDR2 FQGNSA. DNA for the CDR3: TGTGCCAGCAGCCTACAGTTGAACACTGAAGCTTTCTTT. This gives the protein CASSLQLNTEAFF.